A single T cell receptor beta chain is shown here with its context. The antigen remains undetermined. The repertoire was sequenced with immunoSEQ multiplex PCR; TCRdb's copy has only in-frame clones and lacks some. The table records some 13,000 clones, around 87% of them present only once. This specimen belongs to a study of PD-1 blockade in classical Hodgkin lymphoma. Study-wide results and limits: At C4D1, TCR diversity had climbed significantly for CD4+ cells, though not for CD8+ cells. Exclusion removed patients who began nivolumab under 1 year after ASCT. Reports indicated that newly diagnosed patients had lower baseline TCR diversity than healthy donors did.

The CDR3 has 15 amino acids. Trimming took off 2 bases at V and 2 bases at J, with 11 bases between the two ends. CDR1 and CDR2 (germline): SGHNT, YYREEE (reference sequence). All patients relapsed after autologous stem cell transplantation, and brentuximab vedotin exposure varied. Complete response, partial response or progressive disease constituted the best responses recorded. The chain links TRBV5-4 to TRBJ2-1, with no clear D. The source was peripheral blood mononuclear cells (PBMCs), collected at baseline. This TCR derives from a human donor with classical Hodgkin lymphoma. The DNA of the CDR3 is TGTGCCAGCAGCTTAATGGACCGCACCTACAATGAGCAGTTCTTC. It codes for CASSLMDRTYNEQFF.